By share, the clone carrying this T cell receptor (delta chain) counts as large. The sample carries other DNA sequences with the same CDR3. This entry comes from a study of gamma-delta T cells after stem cell transplantation. TCRdb reran clone calling via CATT on the RT-PCR reads. The data hold about 1,500 delta-chain clones, with 1.6% observed a single time. J gave up 2 bases and V 2 bases, and 7 bases lay outside the gene matches. The CDR3 spans 18 residues. The germline CDR1 and CDR2 sequences are GEAIGNYY and EKD. The sequenced sample was gamma-delta T cells. The sequence was collected from a human donor. It is not recorded whose cells these are; they may come from a transplant donor. The chain carries TRDV2 and TRDJ3, with 8 nucleotides matching TRDD3. The CDR3 region is CACDSWGNDPWDTRQMFF. Here the CDR3 DNA reads TGTGCCTGTGACAGCTGGGGGAACGACCCCTGGGACACCCGACAGATGTTTTTC.